Shown below are 30 T cell receptor beta chains from a single sample sequenced in a study of shared clonotypes between healthy human individuals. Using immunoSEQ multiplex PCR, the repertoire was profiled, and TCRdb retains in-frame clones only, with some absent. The repertoire holds about 1 million clones, with roughly 75% as singletons. Material for sequencing was memory CD4+ T cells sorted from blood. Subset noted: CD45RA-negative fraction. The receptor set was obtained from a man aged 18 to 29 in good health.

This rearrangement joins TRBV19 to TRBJ1-2; D might be TRBD1 (6 bases). Germline V gene sequence: CDR1 LNHDA, CDR2 SQIVND (reference sequence). The CDR3 runs to 15 residues. Trimming took off 6 bases at V and 2 bases at J, with 16 bases between the two ends. CDR3 coding DNA: TGTGCCAGTAGCGCCTCAGGGGTTTCAAACTATGGCTACACCTTC. Translating gives CASSASGVSNYGYTF. Full variable domain (missing parts from reference TRBV19 and TRBJ1-2): DGGITQSPKYLFRKEGQNVTLSCEQNLNHDAMYWYRQDPGQGLRLIYYSQIVNDFQKGDIAEGYSVSREKKESFPLTVTSAQKNPTAFYLCASSASGVSNYGYTFGSGTRLTVV.

The V gene is TRBV28, the J gene TRBJ1-3; TRBD1 might be the D (5 bases). Per the germline V gene, CDR1 is MDHEN and CDR2 is SYDVKM. V gave up 6 bases and J gave up 1 base, with 13 bases separating them. This CDR3 is built from 15 residues. CDR3 sequence: CASSLSRTSGNTIYF. CDR3 DNA sequence: TGTGCCAGCAGCCTGTCGCGGACATCTGGAAACACCATATATTTT.

This clone has a single count. This sequence joins TRBV9 and TRBJ2-5, with no clear D. The CDR3 totals 15 residues. Germline CDR1 SGDLS, CDR2 YYNGEE. V lost 3 bases and J lost 0, with 12 bases in between. Here the CDR3 reads CASSALDGYQETQYF. CDR3 DNA: TGTGCCAGCAGCGCTTTGGACGGGTACCAAGAGACCCAGTACTTC.

The chain joins TRBV10-3 to TRBJ2-6; no clear D. The CDR3 sequence is 15 residues long. V gave up 6 bases and J gave up 8 bases, with 17 bases separating them. Germline V lookup: CDR1 ENHRY, CDR2 SYGVKD. CDR3 sequence reads: CAISSGRQASNVLTF. DNA of the CDR3: TGTGCCATCAGCTCCGGACGGCAGGCGTCCAACGTCCTGACTTTC.

The V gene is TRBV19, the J gene TRBJ1-4; no firm D call. V lost 10 bases and J lost 0, with 12 bases in between. This CDR3 has 14 residues. CDR1 is LNHDA and CDR2 is SQIVND in the germline V gene (reference sequence). CDR3 DNA: TGTGCCACCCTGGATAGATCAACTAATGAAAAACTGTTTTTT. Translated: CATLDRSTNEKLFF.

Concerning this clone itself: A single base is all that separates this from a far larger clone, so a read error is likely. CDR3 in DNA: TGCGCCAGCAAGGAGCGGGGTAGACCACTAGTCTCCTACGAGCAGTACTTC. It codes for CASKERGRPLVSYEQYF. The chain is built from TRBV5-1 and TRBJ2-7, with TRBD2 identical over 7 bases. Germline trimming cut 6 bases from V and 0 bases from J; bases unmatched to any gene: 15. CDR3 size: 17 residues. Looked up from germline, CDR1 is SGHRS and CDR2 is YFSETQ.

Worth noting for this clone: Other DNA sequences in this specimen translate into the identical CDR3. The J gene is TRBJ2-5, the V gene TRBV18, with 8 nucleotides matching TRBD1. V was clipped by 3 bases and J by 5 bases; unmatched bases: 2. Per the germline V gene, CDR1 is KGHSH and CDR2 is LQKENI. The CDR3 totals 13 residues. The CDR3 nucleotides are TGTGCCAGCTCACCGACAGGGGTTGAGACCCAGTACTTC. It yields the protein CASSPTGVETQYF.

In regard to this clone: Distinct nucleotide sequences in the sample also encode this CDR3. This chain connects TRBV2 to TRBJ1-1; D ambiguous. Trimming took off 4 bases at V and 4 bases at J, with 7 bases between the two ends. This CDR3 is 12 amino acids long. Germline values: CDR1 SNHLY, CDR2 FYNNEI. The DNA for the CDR3 is TGTGCCAGCAGTGTATCAGGCACTGAAGCTTTCTTT. It specifies CASSVSGTEAFF.

The V and J genes are TRBV5-1 and TRBJ1-2; D uncertain. The V end was cut by 0 bases, the J end by 2 bases, with 11 bases between. Germline V lookup: CDR1 SGHRS, CDR2 YFSETQ. This CDR3 comprises 15 residues. The CDR3 protein is CASSLVFGQNYGYTF. The CDR3 coding sequence is TGCGCCAGCAGCTTGGTTTTTGGCCAGAACTATGGCTACACCTTC.

Turning to this clone: Other DNA sequences in the sample encode the same CDR3. The CDR3 here is CASSPNSGTNTGELFF. In DNA form, the CDR3 reads TGTGCCAGCTCACCGAATAGCGGGACGAACACCGGGGAGCTGTTTTTT. This rearrangement joins TRBV18 to TRBJ2-2; TRBD2 matches 8 bases. There are 16 residues in the CDR3. Germline CDR1 and CDR2: KGHSH and LQKENI. With 3 bases clipped from V and 0 bases from J, the junction kept 3 bases outside the gene matches.

The chain employs TRBV30 and TRBJ2-1; weak D call: TRBD1 (5 bases). With 0 bases removed from V and 7 bases from J, the gap between germline ends came to 7 bases. Germline assignment: CDR1 GTSNPN and CDR2 SVGIG (reference sequence). This CDR3 contains 12 residues. CDR3 protein: CAWSVGRNEQFF. For the CDR3, the DNA is TGTGCCTGGAGTGTGGGGCGAAATGAGCAGTTCTTC.

Regarding this clone: This specimen includes other DNA sequences encoding the same CDR3. The rearrangement uses TRBV18 and TRBJ2-7, with D hard to call. The CDR3 is 13 residues long. Germline values: CDR1 KGHSH, CDR2 LQKENI. The V end lost 1 base, the J end lost 2 bases, and 6 bases lay between the germline ends. CDR3 coding DNA: TGTGCCAGCTCACCACTGGCTGCCTACGAGCAGTACTTC. This translates into CASSPLAAYEQYF.

The chain links TRBV27 to TRBJ1-2; 11 nucleotides line up with TRBD1. Germline-derived CDR1 and CDR2 are MNHEY and SMNVEV (reference sequence). After removal of 5 bases from V and 7 bases from J, the junction contained 9 bases not matched to a gene. The CDR3 totals 15 residues. Written as DNA, the CDR3 is TGTGCCAGCAGTGTCTCCCGGGACAGGGGGTTTGGCTACACCTTC. Amino acids: CASSVSRDRGFGYTF.

The rearrangement uses TRBV5-1 and TRBJ2-6; TRBD1 is a possible D gene (6 bases). The germline CDR1 and CDR2 sequences are SGHRS and YFSETQ. This CDR3 spans 16 amino acids. Trimming cost V 0 bases and J 0 bases, with 7 bases left between them. Written as DNA, the CDR3 is TGCGCCAGCAGCTTGGGGGACAACTCTGGGGCCAACGTCCTGACTTTC. Protein: CASSLGDNSGANVLTF.

The chain recombines TRBV28 with TRBJ2-6; D perhaps matches TRBD1 (6 bases). This CDR3 has 15 amino acids. The ends were cut back, 10 bases at V and 2 bases at J, with 15 bases in the middle. Germline CDR1 is MDHEN and CDR2 is SYDVKM. CDR3 loop: CAIAGDNPGANVLTF. CDR3 coding DNA: TGTGCCATAGCTGGGGACAACCCTGGGGCCAACGTCCTGACTTTC.

The rearrangement uses TRBV2 and TRBJ2-1, with D perhaps TRBD2 (6 bases). The V end was cut by 6 bases, the J end by 3 bases, with 18 bases between. The CDR3 has 16 amino acids. CDR1 is SNHLY, CDR2 FYNNEI, per germline. The DNA for the CDR3 is TGTGCCAGCAGCGAACTAGCTGCTAATCTCTACAATGAGCAGTTCTTC. Translating it yields CASSELAANLYNEQFF.

A few counts support this clone. V gene TRBV30 combines with J gene TRBJ1-3; D not resolved. Trimming left V 0 bases short and J 4 bases short, with 10 bases between. Germline CDR1 and CDR2: GTSNPN and SVGIG (reference sequence). CDR3 length: 14 residues. DNA for the CDR3: TGTGCCTGGAGTGTCCGAGGCTGGGGAAACACCATATATTTT. Translated, it gives CAWSVRGWGNTIYF.

The J gene is TRBJ2-1, the V gene TRBV10-3, with 8 bases lining up with TRBD1. CDR1 is ENHRY, CDR2 SYGVKD, per germline. The CDR3 covers 15 residues. The J segment lost 0 bases and the V segment lost 6 bases, leaving 4 bases of the junction unmatched. CDR3 protein: CAIRQGTGSYNEQFF. The CDR3 DNA follows: TGTGCCATCAGACAAGGGACAGGCTCCTACAATGAGCAGTTCTTC.

This rearrangement joins TRBV9 to TRBJ1-4; no firm D call. V lost 0 bases and J lost 8, with 17 bases in between. The length of the CDR3 is 16 residues. In germline, CDR1 is SGDLS, CDR2 YYNGEE. CDR3 DNA sequence: TGTGCCAGCAGCGTAGGCGGCACGGAAGACCGGGAAAAACTGTTTTTT. It is translated as CASSVGGTEDREKLFF.

This clone appeared a few times. The chain employs TRBV5-6 and TRBJ1-2; D unclear. The CDR3 covers 12 residues. Germline lookup yields CDR1 SGHDT and CDR2 YYEEEE. V shed 0 bases and J shed 7 bases, with 7 bases lying between them. The CDR3 is CASSLAVGGYTF. DNA for the CDR3: TGTGCCAGCAGCTTGGCGGTCGGTGGCTACACCTTC.

The rearrangement uses TRBV10-3 and TRBJ2-7, with a possible D match to TRBD2 (5 bases). The CDR3 is 13 amino acids. CDR1 ENHRY and CDR2 SYGVKD come from the germline V gene. Trimming removed 6 bases from V and 5 bases from J, with 14 bases in between. The CDR3 region is CAISPSYEDEQYF. The CDR3 DNA follows: TGTGCCATCAGCCCTAGCTATGAGGACGAGCAGTACTTC.

This chain joins TRBV18 and TRBJ2-7, with D perhaps TRBD1 (6 bases). The CDR3 contains 15 residues. The V gene lost 6 bases and the J gene lost 3 bases, with 18 bases spanning the gap. CDR1 is KGHSH and CDR2 is LQKENI in the germline V gene. CDR3: CASSTGRSVLYEQYF. In nucleotides, the CDR3 is TGTGCCAGCTCCACAGGGCGATCTGTCCTCTACGAGCAGTACTTC.

As concerns this clone: It may be a read error: a sequence one base away is much more abundant. This specimen includes other DNA sequences encoding the same CDR3. The CDR3: CASSLAGVYEQYF. Here the CDR3 DNA reads TGTGCCAGCAGCTTAGCGGGGGTCTACGAGCAGTACTTC. The chain joins TRBV5-6 to TRBJ2-7, with TRBD2 matching 8 bases. V lost 2 bases to trimming and J lost 3 bases; unmatched junction nucleotides: 1. There are 13 residues in the CDR3. CDR1 and CDR2 (germline): SGHDT, YYEEEE.

This chain links TRBV6-1 with TRBJ2-7, with no clear D. Germline V gene sequence: CDR1 MNHNS, CDR2 SASEGT. CDR3 length: 12 residues. V lost 0 bases, J lost 3 bases, and 3 bases lay in between. The CDR3 sequence: CASSEAGYEQYF. DNA of the CDR3: TGTGCCAGCAGTGAAGCGGGCTACGAGCAGTACTTC.

The sample holds one count of this clone. The chain carries TRBV10-1 and TRBJ1-3; a possible D gene is TRBD1 (5 bases). CDR1 is WNHNN and CDR2 is SYGVQD in the germline V gene (reference sequence). The CDR3 totals 15 residues. The V and J ends lost 0 bases and 2 bases respectively, with 8 bases between them. In DNA, the CDR3 is TGCGCCAGCAGTGAGTCGACAGACCCTGGAAACACCATATATTTT. Protein product: CASSESTDPGNTIYF.

The chain couples TRBV2 to TRBJ2-1; TRBD2 agrees at 11 bases. Trimming cost V 6 bases and J 7 bases; bases outside gene matches: 5. The length of the CDR3 is 14 residues. Germline CDR1 SNHLY, CDR2 FYNNEI. The CDR3 DNA sequence: TGTGCCAGCAGAGGGACTAGCGGTTTTAATGAGCAGTTCTTC. This gives the protein CASRGTSGFNEQFF.

The chain is built from TRBV5-5 and TRBJ2-1; D not certain. Trimming removed 3 bases from V and 6 bases from J, with 22 bases in between. The CDR3 runs to 17 residues. Per the germline V gene, CDR1 is SGHKS and CDR2 is YYEKEE (reference sequence). The CDR3 is CASSYRYLAVTLNEQFF. The CDR3 DNA sequence: TGTGCCAGCAGCTATAGGTACCTCGCCGTGACGCTCAATGAGCAGTTCTTC. Drawing the rest from reference TRBV5-5 and TRBJ2-1, the complete variable domain is DAGVTQSPTHLIKTRGQQVTLRCSPISGHKSVSWYQQVLGQGPQFIFQYYEKEERGRGNFPDRFSARQFPNYSSELNVNALLLGDSALYLCASSYRYLAVTLNEQFFGPGTRLTVL.

This chain links TRBV7-9 with TRBJ2-7, with TRBD2 identical over 9 bases. The CDR3 has 15 amino acids. V was clipped by 5 bases and J by 4 bases; unmatched bases: 9. Looked up from germline, CDR1 is SEHNR and CDR2 is FQNEAQ (reference sequence). The CDR3 loop reads CASSPERLAGYEQYF. CDR3 nucleotide sequence: TGTGCCAGCAGCCCAGAACGGCTAGCGGGATACGAGCAGTACTTC.

This sequence joins TRBV7-9 and TRBJ2-7; 7 bases are shared with TRBD1. Germline V gene sequence: CDR1 SEHNR, CDR2 FQNEAQ (reference sequence). The CDR3 covers 14 residues. V lost 5 bases, J lost 0 bases, and 4 bases stayed unmatched. The CDR3 loop reads CASSGTALSYEQYF. The CDR3 DNA sequence: TGTGCCAGCAGCGGGACAGCGCTCTCCTACGAGCAGTACTTC.

The chain employs TRBV5-4 and TRBJ1-6; D is possibly TRBD1 (5 bases). Germline CDR1 is SGHNT and CDR2 is YYREEE (reference sequence). The CDR3 totals 15 residues. V lost 3 bases to trimming and J lost 7 bases, with 14 bases between them. CDR3 DNA sequence: TGTGCCAGCAGCTCTAGCGGACAAGGGAATTCACCCCTCCACTTT. It translates to CASSSSGQGNSPLHF. Variable domain in full (rest from reference TRBV5-4 and TRBJ1-6): ETGVTQSPTHLIKTRGQQVTLRCSSQSGHNTVSWYQQALGQGPQFIFQYYREEENGRGNFPPRFSGLQFPNYSSELNVNALELDDSALYLCASSSSGQGNSPLHFGNGTRLTVT.